This is a list of T cell receptor beta chains from one sample in a study of shared clonotypes between healthy human individuals. The repertoire was sequenced with immunoSEQ multiplex PCR; TCRdb's copy has only in-frame clones and lacks some. The sample holds 2 million to 3 million clones; 93% are singletons and the top ten take 0.36%. Sample: naive CD4+ T cells from PBMCs. These receptors originate from a man aged 18 to 29 in good health. Some clones in this sample may be carry-over from other donors' samples. The CDR3 runs from the conserved cysteine through the conserved F or W. D genes are given only for firm matches. Expanded clones are given a class, and other clones once, few, many or no size at all.

d_call | j_call | clone_size | v_call | cdr3_aa | cdr3_nt
. | TRBJ1-3 | . | TRBV5-1 | CASSLALVSSGNTIYF | TGCGCCAGCAGCTTGGCTTTGGTCAGCTCTGGAAACACCATATATTTT
. | TRBJ2-1 | . | TRBV11-2 | CASSLVLYNEQFF | TGTGCCAGCAGCTTAGTCTTATACAATGAGCAGTTCTTC
TRBD1 | TRBJ1-1 | . | TRBV7-9 | CASSPRTGNTEAFF | TGTGCCAGCAGTCCCCGGACAGGGAACACTGAAGCTTTCTTT
. | TRBJ2-1 | . | TRBV21-1 | CASRKEDGASGKNEQFF | TGTGCCAGCAGAAAGGAGGACGGGGCTAGCGGGAAGAATGAGCAGTTCTTC
. | TRBJ2-2 | . | TRBV7-3 | CASSPQGGGSTGELFF | TGTGCCAGCAGCCCCCAGGGGGGGGGAAGCACCGGGGAGCTGTTTTTT
. | TRBJ2-3 | . | TRBV5-1 | CASSLNGPYTDTQYF | TGCGCCAGCAGCCTCAACGGGCCCTACACAGATACGCAGTATTTT
. | TRBJ2-3 | . | TRBV10-3 | CAIRRGGIQDTQYF | TGTGCCATCAGGAGAGGGGGTATTCAAGATACGCAGTATTTT
TRBD1 | TRBJ2-7 | . | TRBV6-5 | CASRDRAVYEQYF | TGTGCCAGCAGGGACAGGGCTGTCTACGAGCAGTACTTC
TRBD1 | TRBJ2-5 | . | TRBV4-2 | CASSQLLTGAQETQYF | TGTGCCAGCAGCCAACTGCTAACAGGGGCCCAAGAGACCCAGTACTTC
. | TRBJ1-5 | . | TRBV4-1 | CASSQVVNQPQHF | TGCGCCAGCAGCCAAGTGGTCAATCAGCCCCAGCATTTT
. | TRBJ2-4 | . | TRBV5-5 | CASSPAGAKNIQYF | TGTGCCAGCAGCCCAGCTGGGGCCAAAAACATTCAGTACTTC
. | TRBJ2-3 | once | TRBV6-5 | CASSRGSSTDTQYF | TGTGCCAGCAGCCGCGGCTCTAGCACAGATACGCAGTATTTT
. | TRBJ2-5 | . | TRBV7-2 | CASRQRRGDQETQYF | TGTGCCAGCAGACAGCGCAGGGGCGACCAAGAGACCCAGTACTTC
. | TRBJ2-7 | . | TRBV7-9 | CASSELAVHSYEQYF | TGTGCCAGCAGCGAGTTAGCGGTGCACTCCTACGAGCAGTACTTC
. | TRBJ2-7 | . | TRBV28 | CASSLYFRNEQYF | TGTGCCAGCAGTTTGTATTTTAGGAACGAGCAGTACTTC
TRBD1 | TRBJ2-3 | . | TRBV7-8 | CASSRDRGRSDTQYF | TGTGCCAGCAGCAGGGACAGGGGGCGATCAGATACGCAGTATTTT
. | TRBJ1-1 | . | TRBV2 | CASSVPLSNTEAFF | TGTGCCAGCAGTGTTCCCCTATCGAACACTGAAGCTTTCTTT
. | TRBJ1-2 | . | TRBV2 | CASTSGEDGYTF | TGTGCCAGCACTTCGGGAGAGGATGGCTACACCTTC
TRBD1 | TRBJ1-6 | once | TRBV6-5 | CASRLQGEDSPLHF | TGTGCCAGCAGGCTTCAGGGGGAAGATTCACCCCTCCACTTT
. | TRBJ2-1 | . | TRBV5-1 | CASSLDWAGSYNEQFF | TGCGCCAGCAGCTTGGATTGGGCCGGGAGTTACAATGAGCAGTTCTTC
. | TRBJ2-5 | . | TRBV29-1 | CSERGGPETQYF | TGCAGCGAGCGCGGAGGCCCCGAGACCCAGTACTTC
. | TRBJ2-3 | once | TRBV5-1 | CASSLRGTSTDTQYF | TGCGCCAGCAGCCTGAGGGGTACTAGCACAGATACGCAGTATTTT
. | TRBJ2-4 | . | TRBV7-9 | CASSSRSLAKNIQYF | TGTGCCAGCAGCTCCCGGTCCCTAGCCAAAAACATTCAGTACTTC
. | TRBJ1-3 | . | TRBV5-1 | CASRETLSNSGNTIYF | TGCGCCAGCAGGGAGACCTTAAGCAACTCTGGAAACACCATATATTTT
TRBD1 | TRBJ2-2 | . | TRBV27 | CASSTDRGGGELFF | TGTGCCAGCAGTACAGACAGGGGTGGCGGGGAGCTGTTTTTT
. | TRBJ2-7 | . | TRBV7-6 | CASSLGLSSYEQYF | TGTGCCAGCAGCTTGGGACTCAGCTCCTACGAGCAGTACTTC
TRBD2 | TRBJ2-1 | . | TRBV28 | CASNPGEGLANEQFF | TGTGCCAGCAATCCGGGGGAGGGCCTGGCCAATGAGCAGTTCTTC
. | TRBJ2-3 | . | TRBV5-6 | CASSLTGTPSTDTQYF | TGTGCCAGCAGCTTAACCGGGACTCCAAGCACAGATACGCAGTATTTT
. | TRBJ2-3 | . | TRBV2 | CARAPGSDTQYF | TGTGCCAGGGCCCCTGGTTCAGATACGCAGTATTTT
. | TRBJ2-7 | . | TRBV7-8 | CASSLSSAITYEQYF | TGTGCCAGCAGCTTATCTAGCGCGATAACCTACGAGCAGTACTTC
. | TRBJ2-7 | . | TRBV28 | CASSGRGRLTYF | TGTGCCAGCAGTGGCAGGGGAAGGCTAACGTACTTC
TRBD1 | TRBJ2-7 | . | TRBV7-3 | CASSMGQGFYEQYF | TGTGCCAGCAGCATGGGACAGGGTTTCTACGAGCAGTACTTC
. | TRBJ1-1 | few | TRBV20-1 | CSQYPNTEAFF | TGCAGCCAATACCCGAACACTGAAGCTTTCTTT
. | TRBJ1-2 | . | TRBV18 | CASSQDRHRGYTF | TGTGCCAGCTCCCAAGACAGGCATAGAGGCTACACCTTC
TRBD2 | TRBJ2-3 | . | TRBV5-1 | CASSMTSGSSDTQYF | TGCGCCAGCAGCATGACTAGCGGGAGTTCAGATACGCAGTATTTT
. | TRBJ2-3 | . | TRBV2 | CASGRTEFDTQYF | TGTGCCAGCGGGCGGACAGAGTTCGATACGCAGTATTTT
TRBD2 | TRBJ2-2 | . | TRBV19 | CASSIRIAGNPRDTGELFF | TGTGCCAGTAGTATTCGGATAGCGGGCAACCCGCGGGACACCGGGGAGCTGTTTTTT
. | TRBJ2-2 | . | TRBV14 | CASSPLPGRVVRGTGELFF | TGTGCCAGCAGCCCCCTACCTGGGCGTGTCGTGCGAGGCACCGGGGAGCTGTTTTTT
. | TRBJ2-5 | . | TRBV5-4 | CASSFYGETQYF | TGTGCCAGCAGCTTTTATGGGGAGACCCAGTACTTC
TRBD2 | TRBJ2-7 | . | TRBV28 | CASSLGRAGGYEQYF | TGTGCCAGCAGTTTGGGTAGAGCGGGGGGCTACGAGCAGTACTTC
TRBD1 | TRBJ2-2 | . | TRBV27 | CASRSFDRGNTGELFF | TGTGCCAGCAGGTCATTCGACAGGGGGAACACCGGGGAGCTGTTTTTT
. | TRBJ2-5 | . | TRBV29-1 | CSGGTGAGSQETQYF | TGCAGCGGGGGTACAGGTGCGGGCAGCCAAGAGACCCAGTACTTC
. | TRBJ2-7 | . | TRBV18 | CASSTSSDGEQYF | TGTGCCAGCTCAACGAGTTCCGATGGCGAGCAGTACTTC
. | TRBJ2-7 | . | TRBV6-6 | CASSSLPEGKQYF | TGTGCCAGCAGTTCCCTCCCGGAGGGGAAGCAGTACTTC
TRBD1 | TRBJ2-7 | . | TRBV15 | CATRGGQRSSYEQYF | TGTGCCACCAGAGGGGGACAGAGGAGCTCCTACGAGCAGTACTTC
. | TRBJ1-4 | once | TRBV2 | CASTPSGIGEKLFF | TGTGCCAGCACCCCTTCCGGGATTGGAGAAAAACTGTTTTTT
. | TRBJ1-1 | few | TRBV7-9 | CASSLVLEAFF | TGTGCCAGCAGCTTGGTCCTTGAAGCTTTCTTT
. | TRBJ1-2 | . | TRBV21-1 | CASKSRDRGGYTF | TGTGCCAGCAAGTCCCGGGACAGGGGTGGGTACACCTTC
. | TRBJ2-1 | . | TRBV5-3 | CARSLTREQFF | TGTGCCAGAAGCTTGACTAGGGAGCAGTTCTTC
. | TRBJ1-2 | . | TRBV29-1 | CSVEGGARQNLYGYTF | TGCAGCGTTGAAGGGGGGGCACGACAGAATTTATATGGCTACACCTTC
TRBD1 | TRBJ2-7 | . | TRBV2 | CASSGYTWVETGWETEQYF | TGTGCCAGCAGCGGATACACCTGGGTTGAGACAGGGTGGGAAACCGAGCAGTACTTC
. | TRBJ2-7 | . | TRBV18 | CASSPRGRAAYEQYF | TGTGCCAGCTCACCAAGGGGGAGGGCGGCCTACGAGCAGTACTTC
. | TRBJ2-2 | . | TRBV7-9 | CASSLPGELFF | TGTGCCAGCAGCCTGCCTGGGGAGCTGTTTTTT
. | TRBJ2-5 | . | TRBV27 | CASSLKFQETQYF | TGTGCCAGCAGTTTAAAATTCCAAGAGACCCAGTACTTC
TRBD2 | TRBJ2-7 | . | TRBV10-3 | CAISDERGTYEQYF | TGTGCCATCAGTGATGAGCGGGGAACCTACGAGCAGTACTTC
TRBD2 | TRBJ2-7 | . | TRBV5-1 | CASSPGLADYEQYF | TGCGCCAGCAGCCCCGGACTAGCGGACTACGAGCAGTACTTC
TRBD1 | TRBJ2-4 | . | TRBV29-1 | CSAIGQGLKNIQYF | TGCAGCGCCATAGGACAGGGCCTCAAAAACATTCAGTACTTC
TRBD2 | TRBJ2-7 | . | TRBV5-1 | CASSSRGFGTSPLEQYF | TGCGCCAGCAGCTCCCGGGGATTTGGGACTAGCCCTCTCGAGCAGTACTTC